This record concerns one T cell receptor beta chain sequence. The antigen remains unidentified. The data were taken from a study of beta chain features in type 1 diabetes. Study-wide points: In cDNA sequencing, cells with high TCR expression could be over-represented.

CDR1 SNHLY and CDR2 FYNNEI come from the germline V gene. V trimming: 6 bases; J trimming: 5 bases; junction bases outside the gene matches: 2. The CDR3 has 13 residues. The authors reverse transcribed all of the isolated RNA, so sequencing captured expressed TCRB transcripts. Produced via immunoSEQ multiplex PCR; TCRdb's table is partial and in-frame only. The repertoire holds some 160,000 clones, with approximately 9.9% as singletons. The rearrangement joins TRBV2 to TRBJ2-4, with 9 nucleotides matching TRBD1. Sequenced material: central memory CD4+ T cells from blood. The TCR sequence derives from a woman aged 18-29 years in good health. CDR3 sequence (DNA): TGTGCCAGCAGCTGGACAGGGGAAAACATTCAGTACTTC. Translation: CASSWTGENIQYF.